This T cell receptor beta chain was identified in a study of blood T cell repertoires in COVID-19. CDR3 length equals 17 residues. Germline CDR1 and CDR2: MDHEN and SYDVKM. Trimming removed 3 bases from V and 4 bases from J; junction bases left unmatched: 10. Libraries were prepared by immunoSEQ multiplex PCR; TCRdb keeps only in-frame clonotypes and omits some of them. The sample lists 450,000 to 500,000 clones; approximately 85% were seen once. The receptor was isolated from a human donor in a cohort sampled during active COVID-19. This chain uses TRBV28 with TRBJ1-3; 9 nucleotides match TRBD1. Material for sequencing was peripheral blood. The CDR3 sequence is CASSFPPLQGAGNTIYF. The CDR3, as DNA: TGTGCCAGCAGTTTCCCCCCCTTACAGGGGGCGGGAAACACCATATATTTT.